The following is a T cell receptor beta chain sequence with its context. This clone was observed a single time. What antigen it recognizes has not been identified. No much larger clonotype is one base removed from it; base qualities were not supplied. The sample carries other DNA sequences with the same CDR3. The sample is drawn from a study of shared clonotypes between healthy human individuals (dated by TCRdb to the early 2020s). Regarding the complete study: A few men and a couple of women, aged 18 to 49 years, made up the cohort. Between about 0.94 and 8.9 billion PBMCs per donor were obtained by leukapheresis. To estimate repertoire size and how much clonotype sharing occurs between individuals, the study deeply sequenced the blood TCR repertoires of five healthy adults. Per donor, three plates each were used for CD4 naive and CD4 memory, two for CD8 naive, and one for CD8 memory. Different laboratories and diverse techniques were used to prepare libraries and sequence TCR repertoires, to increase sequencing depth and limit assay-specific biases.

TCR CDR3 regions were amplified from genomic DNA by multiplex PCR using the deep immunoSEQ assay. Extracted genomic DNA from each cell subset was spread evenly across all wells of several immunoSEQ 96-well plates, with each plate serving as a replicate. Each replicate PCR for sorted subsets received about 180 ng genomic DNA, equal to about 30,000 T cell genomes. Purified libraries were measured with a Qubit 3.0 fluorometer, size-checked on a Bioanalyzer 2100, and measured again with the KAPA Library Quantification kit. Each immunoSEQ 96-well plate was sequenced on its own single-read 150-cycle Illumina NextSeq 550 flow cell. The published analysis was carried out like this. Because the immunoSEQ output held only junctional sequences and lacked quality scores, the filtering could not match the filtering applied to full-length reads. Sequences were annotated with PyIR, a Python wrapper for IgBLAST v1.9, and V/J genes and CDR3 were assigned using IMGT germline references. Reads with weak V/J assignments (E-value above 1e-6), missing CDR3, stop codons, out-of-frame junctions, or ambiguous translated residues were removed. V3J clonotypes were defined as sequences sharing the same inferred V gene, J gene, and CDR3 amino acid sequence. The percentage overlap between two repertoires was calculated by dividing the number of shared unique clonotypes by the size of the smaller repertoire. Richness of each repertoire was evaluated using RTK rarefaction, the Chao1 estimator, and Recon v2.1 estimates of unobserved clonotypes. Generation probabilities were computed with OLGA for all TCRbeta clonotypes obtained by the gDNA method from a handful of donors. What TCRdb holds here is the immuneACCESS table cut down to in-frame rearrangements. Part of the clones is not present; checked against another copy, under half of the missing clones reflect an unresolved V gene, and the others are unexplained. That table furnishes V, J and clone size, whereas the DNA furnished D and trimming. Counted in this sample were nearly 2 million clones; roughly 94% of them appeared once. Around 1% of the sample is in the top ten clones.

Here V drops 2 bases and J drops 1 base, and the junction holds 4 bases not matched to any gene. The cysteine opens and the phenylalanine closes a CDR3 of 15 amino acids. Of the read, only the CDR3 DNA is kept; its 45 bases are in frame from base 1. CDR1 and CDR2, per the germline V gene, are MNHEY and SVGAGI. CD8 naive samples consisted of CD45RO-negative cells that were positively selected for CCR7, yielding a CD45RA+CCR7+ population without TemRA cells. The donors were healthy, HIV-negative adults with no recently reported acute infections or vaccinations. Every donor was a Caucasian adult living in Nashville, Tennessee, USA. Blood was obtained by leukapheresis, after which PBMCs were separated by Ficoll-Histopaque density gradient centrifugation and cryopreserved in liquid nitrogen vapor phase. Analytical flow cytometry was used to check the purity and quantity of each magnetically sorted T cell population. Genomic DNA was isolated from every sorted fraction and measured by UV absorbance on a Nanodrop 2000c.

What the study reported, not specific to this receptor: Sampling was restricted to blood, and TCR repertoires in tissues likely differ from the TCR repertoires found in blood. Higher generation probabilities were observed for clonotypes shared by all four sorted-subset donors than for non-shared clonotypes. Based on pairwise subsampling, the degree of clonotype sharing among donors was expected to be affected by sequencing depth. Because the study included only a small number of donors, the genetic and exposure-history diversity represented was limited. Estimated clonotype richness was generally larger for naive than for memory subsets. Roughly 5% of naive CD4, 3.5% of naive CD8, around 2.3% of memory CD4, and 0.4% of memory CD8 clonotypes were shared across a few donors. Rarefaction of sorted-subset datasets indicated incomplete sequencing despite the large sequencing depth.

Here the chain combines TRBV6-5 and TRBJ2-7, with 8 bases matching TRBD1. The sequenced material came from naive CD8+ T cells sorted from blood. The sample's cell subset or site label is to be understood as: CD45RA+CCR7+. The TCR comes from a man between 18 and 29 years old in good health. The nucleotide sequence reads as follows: TGTGCCAGCAGTTACGGACAGGGCGTATCCTACGAGCAGTACTTC. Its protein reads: CASSYGQGVSYEQYF.